These T cell receptor beta chains were read from a single sample in a study of blood T cell repertoires in COVID-19. Some clones are missing from TCRdb's copy, which holds only in-frame ones; the method was immunoSEQ multiplex PCR. The table has about 260,000 clones, around 90% seen once. The source material was peripheral blood. The source is a woman in her 70s with COVID-19, enrolled during active disease. Both conserved end residues are part of each CDR3. A D gene is named only where the DNA matches it firmly. Clone sizes are given selectively: once, few, many, or a class where the clone is expanded.

abundance: .
j_gene: TRBJ2-1
d_gene: .
v_gene: TRBV5-4
CDR3nt: TGTGCCAGCAGCTTGGAGGCGGGGAATGAGCAGTTCTTC
CDR3aa: CASSLEAGNEQFF

abundance: .
j_gene: TRBJ1-2
d_gene: TRBD1
v_gene: TRBV5-1
CDR3nt: TGCGCCAGCAGCCCCGACAGGGCCGACGGCTACACCTTC
CDR3aa: CASSPDRADGYTF

abundance: .
j_gene: TRBJ1-3
d_gene: TRBD1
v_gene: TRBV9
CDR3nt: TGTGCCAGCAGGGGGACAGGGGCGGACACCATATATTTT
CDR3aa: CASRGTGADTIYF

abundance: .
j_gene: TRBJ2-5
d_gene: .
v_gene: TRBV7-3
CDR3nt: TGTGCCAGCAGCTCGCAATGGGGGCCCCGAGAGACCCAGTACTTC
CDR3aa: CASSSQWGPRETQYF

abundance: .
j_gene: TRBJ1-2
d_gene: .
v_gene: TRBV5-8
CDR3nt: TGTGCCAGCAGCTTCGACAGGAATGGCTACACCTTC
CDR3aa: CASSFDRNGYTF

abundance: .
j_gene: TRBJ1-2
d_gene: .
v_gene: TRBV3-1/TRBV3-2
CDR3nt: TGTGCCAGTAGCCAAGGGACAAGGGGCTACACCTTC
CDR3aa: CASSQGTRGYTF

abundance: .
j_gene: TRBJ2-3
d_gene: TRBD2
v_gene: TRBV30
CDR3nt: TGTGCCTGGCGGACTAGCGGGACGACAGATACGCAGTATTTT
CDR3aa: CAWRTSGTTDTQYF

abundance: .
j_gene: TRBJ2-7
d_gene: .
v_gene: TRBV5-1
CDR3nt: TGCGCCAGCAGCTTGGCAGGGGACGAGCAGTACTTC
CDR3aa: CASSLAGDEQYF

abundance: .
j_gene: TRBJ2-3
d_gene: TRBD2
v_gene: TRBV27
CDR3nt: TGTGCCAGCAGTTCCCGGACTAGCGGGCCAGATACGCAGTATTTT
CDR3aa: CASSSRTSGPDTQYF

abundance: once
j_gene: TRBJ1-1
d_gene: .
v_gene: TRBV18
CDR3nt: TGTGCCAGCTCATCATTATCGGTCGGGGAGAACACTGAAGCTTTCTTT
CDR3aa: CASSSLSVGENTEAFF

abundance: once
j_gene: TRBJ1-1
d_gene: .
v_gene: TRBV3-1/TRBV3-2
CDR3nt: TGTGCCAGCAGCCAAGACCGTGAGTGGTTGGTCACTGAAGCTTTCTTT
CDR3aa: CASSQDREWLVTEAFF

abundance: .
j_gene: TRBJ1-5
d_gene: TRBD1
v_gene: TRBV28
CDR3nt: TGTGCCAGCAGAAATATAGACAGGGGCAATCAGCCCCAGCATTTT
CDR3aa: CASRNIDRGNQPQHF

abundance: .
j_gene: TRBJ1-3
d_gene: .
v_gene: TRBV11-2
CDR3nt: TGTGCCAGCAGCTTAACCTCCGGGGGGGGCGCTGGAAACACCATATATTTT
CDR3aa: CASSLTSGGGAGNTIYF

abundance: once
j_gene: TRBJ1-3
d_gene: .
v_gene: TRBV5-1
CDR3nt: TGCGCCAGCAGCTTGAGGCCTGGGCTTAACAGTGGAAACACCATATATTTT
CDR3aa: CASSLRPGLNSGNTIYF

abundance: .
j_gene: TRBJ2-3
d_gene: TRBD1
v_gene: TRBV7-9
CDR3nt: TGTGCCAGCAGCACAGGGGGGCCGACAGGGGCCGGCACAGATACGCAGTATTTT
CDR3aa: CASSTGGPTGAGTDTQYF

abundance: .
j_gene: TRBJ1-1
d_gene: TRBD1
v_gene: TRBV28
CDR3nt: TGTGCCAGCATTAGACAGGGGAAGGCTGAAGCTTTCTTT
CDR3aa: CASIRQGKAEAFF

abundance: .
j_gene: TRBJ1-1
d_gene: .
v_gene: TRBV28
CDR3nt: TGTGCCAGCCACACGGCGGGGGGCCCCTTAAGGAGATTGAACACTGAAGCTTTCTTT
CDR3aa: CASHTAGGPLRRLNTEAFF